These 4 T cell receptor beta chains were all obtained from the same sample, sequenced in a study of T cells in Graves' hyperthyroidism and ophthalmopathy. What was amplified from RNA transcripts were TCR beta CDR3 regions. The HTBI primer set served for first-round RT-PCR of the TCR CDR3. TCRdb called the multiplex PCR reads again in MiXCR, with one record for every CDR3 protein. Among about 290,000 distinct CDR3 sequences listed, roughly an eighth were seen once. Sequenced sample: blood. The receptors come from a woman between 40 and 55 years old with Graves' hyperthyroidism.

This clonotype was recorded many times. The chain employs TRBV28 and TRBJ1-5, with 11 nucleotides matching TRBD1. The junction had 7 bases not matched to a gene; V was cut back by 4 bases and J by 5 bases. The CDR3 has 16 amino acids. The V gene's germline CDR1 is MDHEN and CDR2 SYDVKM. As DNA, the CDR3 is TGTGCCAGCAGTTCCGGGACAGGGGGTTCTTATCAGCCCCAGCATTTT. It encodes CASSSGTGGSYQPQHF.

To note about this clonotype: This may come from a read error, since a much larger clone is one base off. The rearrangement joins TRBV2 to TRBJ1-1; maybe TRBD1 (6 bases). Trimming stripped 9 bases from V and 2 bases from J, with 13 bases between. This CDR3 has 13 amino acids. Germline values: CDR1 SNHLY, CDR2 FYNNEI. The DNA of the CDR3 is TGTGCCAGGCGGGACACTCGAAACACTGAAGCTTTCTTT. Protein sequence: CARRDTRNTEAFF.

Turning to this clonotype: A clone one base away is much larger, so this may be a read error. This rearrangement joins TRBV6-9 to TRBJ2-1; D may be TRBD2 (5 bases). Per germline, CDR1 MNHGY and CDR2 SVAAGI. This CDR3 comprises 13 residues. The CDR3 coding sequence is TGTCCCAGCGGTTGGTCCCGAGGCAATGAGCAGTTCTTC. Its translation is CPSGWSRGNEQFF.

This clonotype was detected ten times or more. In DNA, the CDR3 is TGTGCCAGCAGCCCTCACCCAGTAGATACGCAGTATTTT. Its protein is CASSPHPVDTQYF. The V call is TRBV5-5, the J call TRBJ2-3, with no clear D. CDR1 and CDR2 (germline): SGHKS, YYEKEE (reference sequence). Trimming shortened V by 4 bases and J by 5 bases, and 11 bases separated the two germline ends. This CDR3 comprises 13 residues.